Shown below are 11 T cell receptor beta chains from a single sample sequenced in a study of T cells in women clearing cervical HPV infection. Measured with immunoSEQ multiplex PCR; TCRdb has only the in-frame clones, and not every one. This sample's table has roughly 22,000 clones. The sample was blood buffy coat. These receptor sequences come from a woman aged 18-70 years with a cervical HPV16 infection that either progressed to CIN3+ or cleared (not recorded which).

As regards this clone: From the germline J gene comes the end of the CDR3, since the read stops 3 residues before it. The chain recombines TRBV27 with TRBJ1-4; D is unclear. Trimming removed 2 bases at V and 4 bases at J, with 14 bases between. The CDR3 length is 16 residues. Germline V lookup: CDR1 MNHEY, CDR2 SMNVEV (reference sequence). Here the CDR3 reads CASSLRSSLINEKLFF. CDR3 DNA (partial): TGTGCCAGCAGTTTAAGGTCCAGTCTTATTAATGAAAAA. The full variable domain, its missing parts supplied by reference TRBV27 and TRBJ1-4, is EAQVTQNPRYLITVTGKKLTVTCSQNMNHEYMSWYRQDPGLGLRQIYYSMNVEVTDKGDVPEGYKVSRKEKRNFPLILESPSPNQTSLYFCASSLRSSLINEKLFFGSGTQLSVL.

Concerning this clone: The CDR3 goes on 3 residues after the read ends, and that part is filled in from the germline J gene. The chain recombines TRBV29-1 with TRBJ2-7; 11 bases match TRBD2. This CDR3 spans 15 amino acids. Germline CDR1 and CDR2: SQVTM and ANQGSEA. J lost 4 bases, V lost 3 bases, and 8 bases had no gene match. Partial CDR3 DNA: TGCAGCGTTGACGGGCTAGCGGGAGGTATGTACGAG. It codes for CSVDGLAGGMYE. The whole CDR3 reads CSVDGLAGGMYEQYF.

By frequency, this clone registers medium-sized. The CDR3 goes on 3 residues after the read ends, and that part is filled in from the germline J gene. The genes are TRBV18 and TRBJ1-4, with D maybe TRBD1 (6 bases). CDR3 size: 15 residues. From germline, CDR1 is KGHSH and CDR2 LQKENI. V lost 3 bases and J lost 4, with 12 bases in between. The sequenced CDR3 bases are TGTGCCAGCTCACCGCGACAGGAGAGTAATGAAAAA. This gives the protein CASSPRQESNEK. The CDR3, in full, reads CASSPRQESNEKLFF.

About this clone: The read terminates 3 residues ahead of where the CDR3 ends, so the germline J gene completes it. The chain links TRBV20-1 to TRBJ2-1; the match to TRBD2 covers 11 bases. Germline loops: CDR1 DFQATT, CDR2 SNEGSKA (reference sequence). After removal of 4 bases from V and 0 bases from J, the junction contained 20 bases not matched to a gene. The length of the CDR3 is 21 residues. Partial CDR3 DNA: TGCAGTGCTAAGCTAGCTAACCCAACTAGCGGGGGCCCCGACTCCTACAATGAG. Translation gives CSAKLANPTSGGPDSYNE. The whole CDR3 sequence is CSAKLANPTSGGPDSYNEQFF.

On this clone: The missing CDR3 end, 3 residues past where the read stops, is filled in from the germline J gene. This chain uses TRBV11-2 with TRBJ1-4; the D gene is possibly TRBD1 (5 bases). Trimming pared 5 bases from V and 7 bases from J, leaving 14 bases between. In germline, CDR1 is SGHAT, CDR2 FQNNGV. The CDR3 has 14 amino acids. The covered CDR3 bases are TGTGCCAGCAGCCGCGGGGGAAGCTTTGAAAAA. Amino acids: CASSRGGSFEK. The whole CDR3 protein reads CASSRGGSFEKLFF.

Comments on this clone: The read comes to an end 3 residues before the CDR3 does, leaving the germline J gene to fill in the end. The rearrangement links TRBV20-1 to TRBJ1-3; 12 bases fit TRBD1. This CDR3 comprises 15 residues. In germline, CDR1 is DFQATT, CDR2 SNEGSKA (reference sequence). V gave up 3 bases and J gave up 5 bases; unmatched junction bases: 5. CDR3: CSARTGTGGRNTIYF. The sequenced CDR3 bases are TGCAGTGCTAGGACCGGGACAGGGGGCAGAAACACC.

Of note for this clone: From the germline J gene comes the end of the CDR3, since the read stops 3 residues before it. The chain recombines TRBV5-1 with TRBJ2-7; TRBD1 agrees at 11 bases. CDR1 is SGHRS, CDR2 YFSETQ, per germline. The CDR3 runs to 15 residues. V trimming: 2 bases; J trimming: 3 bases; junction bases outside the gene matches: 4. CDR3 DNA, as far as it was read: TGCGCCAGCAGCTTCTCCGGGACAGGGGGCTACGAG. It codes for CASSFSGTGGYE. The entire CDR3 protein reads CASSFSGTGGYEQYF.

As for this clone: Read coverage stops 3 residues before the CDR3 terminus; the germline J gene supplies the remainder. This chain uses TRBV5-1 with TRBJ1-1; 8 bases line up with TRBD1. This CDR3 has 16 residues. The J segment lost 1 base and the V segment lost 4 bases, leaving 9 bases of the junction unmatched. Per the germline V gene, CDR1 is SGHRS and CDR2 is YFSETQ. The CDR3 DNA, read in part, is TGCGCCAGCAGCCGCGAATCGGGGACAGGGAACACTGAA. Protein sequence: CASSRESGTGNTE. From start to end, the CDR3 is CASSRESGTGNTEAFF.

Comment on this clone: The sequenced fragment ends 3 residues before the CDR3 boundary, so the rest is inferred from the germline J gene. This chain links TRBV18 with TRBJ2-3, with TRBD1 matching over 8 bases. Germline CDR1 KGHSH, CDR2 LQKENI. Losses at the gene ends were 2 bases for V and 5 bases for J; bases not matched to a gene: 6. The CDR3 has 15 residues. This CDR3 is CASSPSGTGLDTQYF. Partial CDR3 DNA: TGTGCCAGCTCACCATCAGGGACAGGCTTAGATACG.

Turning to this clone: Read data end 3 residues before the CDR3 end; the end is taken from the germline J gene. The chain joins TRBV30 to TRBJ2-2, with a tentative D call TRBD2 (6 bases). CDR1 GTSNPN and CDR2 SVGIG come from the germline V gene (reference sequence). Trimming pared 2 bases from V and 6 bases from J, leaving 22 bases between. The CDR3 has 17 amino acids. The CDR3 protein is CAWSNIRLGAGSGELFF. The CDR3 bases that were read are TGTGCCTGGAGTAATATCAGACTAGGCGCGGGTTCCGGGGAG.

Concerning this clone: The observed sequence ends 3 residues before the CDR3 terminus, with the missing tail filled in from the germline J gene. The chain links TRBV18 to TRBJ1-1; 12 bases line up with TRBD1. The CDR3 is 16 residues long. With 4 bases clipped from V and 2 bases from J, the junction kept 5 bases outside the gene matches. Germline-derived CDR1 and CDR2 are KGHSH and LQKENI. CDR3 DNA (partial): TGTGCCAGCTCACAGGGACAGGGGGCAGTAAACACTGAA. Its translation is CASSQGQGAVNTE. From start to end, the CDR3 is CASSQGQGAVNTEAFF.